A single sample is the source of the 23 T cell receptor beta chains below, sequenced in a study of shared clonotypes between healthy human individuals. Method: immunoSEQ multiplex PCR; TCRdb's copy keeps in-frame clones and lacks some. The sample carries over 2 million clones, 85% to 95% recorded once. Sequencing was carried out using naive CD4+ T cells sorted from blood. The subset denotes: CD45RA+ positively selected. The receptors shown here come from a man younger than 35 in good health.

V usage is TRBV5-4 and J usage is TRBJ2-1, with TRBD2 as a possible D gene (5 bases). The V end was cut by 1 base, the J end by 5 bases, with 10 bases between. CDR1 and CDR2 from the germline V gene are SGHNT and YYREEE (reference sequence). The CDR3 contains 14 residues. CDR3 sequence reads: CASSLKAANNEQFF. For the CDR3, the DNA is TGTGCCAGCAGCTTGAAAGCGGCCAACAATGAGCAGTTCTTC.

This chain connects TRBV27 to TRBJ1-1; 8 positions match TRBD1. CDR3 length equals 12 residues. Germline CDR1 MNHEY, CDR2 SMNVEV (reference sequence). V lost 5 bases to trimming and J lost 11 bases; unmatched junction nucleotides: 7. The CDR3 DNA follows: TGTGCCAGCAGTACCAGGGGGCTCGTGGCTTTCTTT. Its translation: CASSTRGLVAFF.

The chain couples TRBV10-3 to TRBJ2-5, with a tentative D call TRBD2 (6 bases). This CDR3 is built from 13 residues. The V and J ends lost 6 bases and 2 bases respectively, with 10 bases between them. The germline V gene has CDR1 ENHRY and CDR2 SYGVKD. The CDR3 DNA sequence: TGTGCCATCAGGGAGGGACCTCAAGAGACCCAGTACTTC. Its protein product is CAIREGPQETQYF.

About this clone: The same CDR3 is also encoded by other DNA sequences in this sample. This sequence joins TRBV18 and TRBJ2-3, with no clear D. The CDR3 loop spans 13 amino acids. Germline V lookup: CDR1 KGHSH, CDR2 LQKENI. Deletions cut 0 bases from V and 3 bases from J, with 4 bases between. CDR3 residues: CASSPPPTDTQYF. In DNA, the CDR3 is TGTGCCAGCTCACCACCGCCAACAGATACGCAGTATTTT.

The CDR3 DNA is TGTGCCAGCTCACCAACAAAGGGAGGCAATCAGCCCCAGCATTTT. As protein: CASSPTKGGNQPQHF. The genes are TRBV18 and TRBJ1-5; D is uncertain. Germline assignment: CDR1 KGHSH and CDR2 LQKENI. The CDR3 totals 15 residues. V lost 2 bases and J 2 bases, leaving 10 bases between the germline ends. Looking up the rest from reference TRBV18 and TRBJ1-5 gives the full variable domain: NAGVMQNPRHLVRRRGQEARLRCSPMKGHSHVYWYRQLPEEGLKFMVYLQKENIIDESGMPKERFSAEFPKEGPSILRIQQVVRGDSAAYFCASSPTKGGNQPQHFGDGTRLSIL.

The gene calls are TRBV6-5 and TRBJ1-1; D unclear. CDR3 length equals 14 residues. Germline V gene data show CDR1 as MNHEY and CDR2 as SVGAGI. V shed 10 bases and J shed 3 bases, with 18 bases lying between them. The DNA for the CDR3 is TGTGCCACCATCCCTCCGGGGAGGGACACTGAAGCTTTCTTT. This encodes CATIPPGRDTEAFF.

The chain recombines TRBV4-2 with TRBJ2-1, with D perhaps matching TRBD1 (5 bases). Germline loops: CDR1 LGHNA, CDR2 YNFKEQ. V was clipped by 0 bases and J by 2 bases, with 11 bases between them. CDR3 length: 16 residues. The CDR3 bases are TGTGCCAGCAGCCAAGAAAGTAGGGGCACCTACAATGAGCAGTTCTTC. It specifies CASSQESRGTYNEQFF.

This clone came up once. Different DNA sequences within this sample yield the same CDR3. The rearrangement joins TRBV29-1 to TRBJ1-1; TRBD1 is a possible D gene (5 bases). V lost 6 bases and J 3 bases, leaving 11 bases between the germline ends. CDR1 SQVTM and CDR2 ANQGSEA come from the germline V gene. CDR3 length: 12 residues. The CDR3 region is CSVGDRYTEAFF. The CDR3 DNA reads TGCAGCGTCGGAGACAGATACACTGAAGCTTTCTTT.

Only one count was recorded for this clone. The chain has TRBV9 and TRBJ2-3; D gene unclear. Germline V lookup: CDR1 SGDLS, CDR2 YYNGEE. Trimming pared 0 bases from V and 0 bases from J, leaving 8 bases between. The CDR3 consists of 15 residues. The DNA of the CDR3 is TGTGCCAGCAGCGTAGCTACAACTAGCACAGATACGCAGTATTTT. It codes for CASSVATTSTDTQYF.

The rearrangement uses TRBV28 and TRBJ2-5; 8 nucleotides line up with TRBD1. With V trimmed by 4 bases and J by 3 bases, 13 bases remained unmatched. Germline V CDR1 and CDR2: MDHEN, SYDVKM. This CDR3 spans 17 amino acids. Here the CDR3 reads CASSSPPVWTGKETQYF. In nucleotides, the CDR3 is TGTGCCAGCAGTTCCCCACCTGTTTGGACAGGGAAAGAGACCCAGTACTTC.

The J gene is TRBJ1-2, the V gene TRBV29-1, with D unresolved. Germline lookup yields CDR1 SQVTM and CDR2 ANQGSEA. The CDR3 contains 12 residues. Trimming took 6 bases from V and 2 from J, leaving 10 bases between them. CDR3 protein: CSVPELNYGYTF. The CDR3 DNA reads as TGCAGCGTGCCGGAGTTGAACTATGGCTACACCTTC.

The chain links TRBV15 to TRBJ2-3, with TRBD1 matching 7 bases. Germline CDR1 reads LNHNV; CDR2 reads YYDKDF (reference sequence). The CDR3 runs 17 residues. The ends lost 1 base at V and 1 base at J; junction bases unmatched: 8. CDR3 bases: TGTGCCACCAGCAGAGCCGGGACAGTGGACCGCACAGATACGCAGTATTTT. Amino acids: CATSRAGTVDRTDTQYF.

CDR3 residues: CASSSGFNYGYTF. The CDR3, as DNA: TGTGCCAGCAGTTCAGGGTTTAACTATGGCTACACCTTC. The V gene is TRBV28, the J gene TRBJ1-2; a possible D gene is TRBD1 (5 bases). Germline-derived CDR1 and CDR2 are MDHEN and SYDVKM. The CDR3 covers 13 residues. V gave up 4 bases and J gave up 1 base, with 7 bases separating them.

This sequence joins TRBV5-4 and TRBJ2-7; 8 bases agree with TRBD1. Germline-derived CDR1 and CDR2 are SGHNT and YYREEE (reference sequence). The CDR3 has 15 amino acids. Trimming at V came to 1 base and at J to 3 bases, leaving 6 bases not matched to a gene. The CDR3 DNA follows: TGTGCCAGCAGCTTGAAGACAGGGGAGAACTACGAGCAGTACTTC. It codes for CASSLKTGENYEQYF.

V and J are TRBV30 and TRBJ2-7; D perhaps matches TRBD1 (6 bases). Germline CDR1 reads GTSNPN; CDR2 reads SVGIG (reference sequence). The CDR3 is 11 residues long. The V end lost 8 bases, the J end lost 5 bases, and 13 bases lay between the germline ends. CDR3: CALGHAHEQYF. The CDR3 nucleotides are TGTGCCCTGGGACACGCCCACGAGCAGTACTTC.

The chain employs TRBV6-1 and TRBJ2-7; 9 bases are a match to TRBD1. The germline V gene encodes CDR1 MNHNS and CDR2 SASEGT. This CDR3 contains 14 residues. The V gene end was trimmed by 10 bases and the J gene end by 2 bases; junction bases not matched to a gene: 9. The DNA of the CDR3 is TGTGCCACGATTGCCCGGGACAGGGCCTACGAGCAGTACTTC. Translating gives CATIARDRAYEQYF.

The chain links TRBV2 to TRBJ1-4; 8 bases are shared with TRBD1. The CDR3 is made up of 17 amino acids. Germline values: CDR1 SNHLY, CDR2 FYNNEI. V shed 4 bases and J 5 bases; nucleotides not matched to a gene: 12. DNA of the CDR3: TGTGCCAGCAGTGGGGGGACCACAGGGGGAACCAATGAAAAACTGTTTTTT. Translation: CASSGGTTGGTNEKLFF.

J is TRBJ1-6 and V is TRBV2, with 7 bases matching TRBD1. V lost 5 bases to trimming and J lost 6 bases; unmatched junction nucleotides: 7. The germline V gene encodes CDR1 SNHLY and CDR2 FYNNEI. This CDR3 contains 15 residues. The CDR3: CASSTSGQSNSPLHF. CDR3 coding DNA: TGTGCCAGCAGTACCTCGGGACAGAGTAATTCACCCCTCCACTTT.

This rearrangement joins TRBV27 to TRBJ2-7; weak D call: TRBD2 (7 bases). V shed 6 bases and J shed 6 bases, with 12 bases lying between them. CDR3 length: 12 amino acids. Germline assignment: CDR1 MNHEY and CDR2 SMNVEV (reference sequence). The CDR3 bases are TGTGCCAGCAGCTTAAGGGGGGGCGAGCAGTACTTC. Translation gives CASSLRGGEQYF.

The chain uses TRBV7-2 and TRBJ2-7; TRBD2 might be the D (6 bases). Trimming removed 0 bases from V and 3 bases from J, with 12 bases in between. The CDR3 runs to 15 residues. In germline, CDR1 is SGHTA, CDR2 FQGNSA. This chain's CDR3 is CASSLAWGEYYEQYF. In DNA form, the CDR3 reads TGTGCCAGCAGCTTAGCCTGGGGGGAATACTACGAGCAGTACTTC.

V gene TRBV9 combines with J gene TRBJ1-2, with 7 bases fitting TRBD1. From germline, CDR1 is SGDLS and CDR2 YYNGEE. The CDR3 spans 16 residues. After removal of 0 bases from V and 7 bases from J, the junction contained 12 bases not matched to a gene. CDR3 in amino acids: CASSVGQGPRPAGYTF. CDR3 nucleotide sequence: TGTGCCAGCAGCGTAGGACAGGGTCCACGTCCAGCTGGCTACACCTTC. Drawing the rest from reference TRBV9 and TRBJ1-2, the complete variable domain is DSGVTQTPKHLITATGQRVTLRCSPRSGDLSVYWYQQSLDQGLQFLIQYYNGEERAKGNILERFSAQQFPDLHSELNLSSLELGDSALYFCASSVGQGPRPAGYTFGSGTRLTVV.

V and J are TRBV5-6 and TRBJ2-1, with a weak D call TRBD1 (6 bases). The ends were cut back, 4 bases at V and 4 bases at J, with 15 bases in the middle. Germline V lookup: CDR1 SGHDT, CDR2 YYEEEE. The CDR3 extends over 15 amino acids. The CDR3 loop reads CASSEPGHRYNEQFF. CDR3 bases: TGTGCCAGCAGCGAGCCGGGACACCGATACAATGAGCAGTTCTTC.

This chain links TRBV12-2 with TRBJ1-5; TRBD1, the D gene given by the table, was not confirmed from the DNA. TRBV12-2 is a pseudogene. The CDR3 has 16 residues. The CDR3 loop is CASRLRQGRSNQPQHF. DNA for the CDR3: TGTGCAAGTCGCCTACGACAGGGGAGAAGCAATCAGCCCCAGCATTTT.